This paragraph reports one T cell receptor (beta chain). Its antigen is unidentified. Germline CDR1 is GTSNPN and CDR2 is SVGIG (reference sequence). With 4 bases removed from V and 7 bases from J, the gap between germline ends came to 11 bases. This CDR3 is built from 12 residues. PCR amplification relied on 60 Vbeta primers (plus 13 Jbeta primers). Method: immunoSEQ multiplex PCR; TCRdb's copy keeps in-frame clones and lacks some. The specimen's table records roughly 70,000 clones. This sample stems from a study of cytomegalovirus exposure and HLA in healthy donors. The wider study: HLA-typed donors were the source of around 87 million unique TCRs, which an early data release held. Whole-study findings and limits: Another analysis was done later, and it associated roughly 15,000 TCR beta sequences with HLA alleles at 0.05 false discovery rate. Altogether, 150 or so TCR beta chains were recorded as cytomegalovirus-associated.

The sequence derives from a man aged 35-49 years in good health and CMV-seronegative. The specimen sequenced was PBMCs. The chain links TRBV30 to TRBJ1-3; possibly TRBD1 for D (5 bases). In DNA, the CDR3 is TGTGCCTGGAAAGGGGTCGGGAACACCATATATTTT. This encodes CAWKGVGNTIYF.